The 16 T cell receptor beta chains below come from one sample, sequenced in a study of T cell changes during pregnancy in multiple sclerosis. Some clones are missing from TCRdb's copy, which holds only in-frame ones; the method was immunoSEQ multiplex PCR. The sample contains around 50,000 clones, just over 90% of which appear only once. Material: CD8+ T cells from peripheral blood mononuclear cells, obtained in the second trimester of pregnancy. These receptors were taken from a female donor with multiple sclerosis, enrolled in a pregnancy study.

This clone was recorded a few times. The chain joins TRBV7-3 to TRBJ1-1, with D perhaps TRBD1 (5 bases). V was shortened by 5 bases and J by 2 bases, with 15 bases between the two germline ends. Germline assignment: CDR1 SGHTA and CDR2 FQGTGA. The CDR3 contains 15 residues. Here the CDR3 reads CASSLTRGQNTEAFF. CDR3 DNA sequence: TGTGCCAGCAGCCTGACAAGGGGCCAAAACACTGAAGCTTTCTTT. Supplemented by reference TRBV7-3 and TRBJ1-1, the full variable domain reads GAGVSQTPSNKVTEKGKYVELRCDPISGHTALYWYRQSLGQGPEFLIYFQGTGAADDSGLPNDRFFAVRPEGSVSTLKIQRTERGDSAVYLCASSLTRGQNTEAFFGQGTRLTVV.

CDR3 nucleotides: TGTGCCAGCTCGGGCAGGGGAGATGGCTACACCTTC. It yields the protein CASSGRGDGYTF. This chain joins TRBV27 and TRBJ1-2; possibly TRBD1 for D (6 bases). Trimming removed 8 bases at V and 6 bases at J, with 13 bases between. CDR3 length: 12 residues. Germline values: CDR1 MNHEY, CDR2 SMNVEV (reference sequence).

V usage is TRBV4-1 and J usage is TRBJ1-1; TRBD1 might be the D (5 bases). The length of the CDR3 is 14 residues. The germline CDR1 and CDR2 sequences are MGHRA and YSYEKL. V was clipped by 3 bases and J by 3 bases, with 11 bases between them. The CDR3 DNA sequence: TGCGCCAGCAGCCACCCAGGGCGCGACACTGAAGCTTTCTTT. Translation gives CASSHPGRDTEAFF.

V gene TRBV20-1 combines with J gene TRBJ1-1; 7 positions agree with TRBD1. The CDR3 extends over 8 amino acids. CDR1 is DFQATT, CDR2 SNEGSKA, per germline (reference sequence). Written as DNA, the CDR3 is TGCTTTAGGGGGCGGGCTTTCTTT. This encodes CFRGRAFF.

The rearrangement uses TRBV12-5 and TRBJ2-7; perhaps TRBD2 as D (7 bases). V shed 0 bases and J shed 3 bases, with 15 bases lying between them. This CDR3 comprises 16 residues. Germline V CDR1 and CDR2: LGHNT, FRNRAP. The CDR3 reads CASGLVHGGHDYEQYF. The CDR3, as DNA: TGTGCTAGTGGTTTGGTACACGGGGGGCATGACTACGAGCAGTACTTC.

The CDR3 protein is CASSYSPGGTDTQYF. The DNA for the CDR3 is TGTGCCAGCAGTTACTCCCCCGGCGGAACAGATACGCAGTATTTT. The chain is built from TRBV6-5 and TRBJ2-3; no definite D call. Germline assignment: CDR1 MNHEY and CDR2 SVGAGI. The CDR3 extends over 15 amino acids. V lost 0 bases and J lost 3, with 10 bases in between.

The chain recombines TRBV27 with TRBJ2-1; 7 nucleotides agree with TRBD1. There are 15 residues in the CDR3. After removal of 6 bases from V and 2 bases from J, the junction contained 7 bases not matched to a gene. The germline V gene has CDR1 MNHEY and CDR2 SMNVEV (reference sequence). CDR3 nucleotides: TGTGCCAGCAGATCTCCTGGGACAGCCTACAATGAGCAGTTCTTC. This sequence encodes CASRSPGTAYNEQFF.

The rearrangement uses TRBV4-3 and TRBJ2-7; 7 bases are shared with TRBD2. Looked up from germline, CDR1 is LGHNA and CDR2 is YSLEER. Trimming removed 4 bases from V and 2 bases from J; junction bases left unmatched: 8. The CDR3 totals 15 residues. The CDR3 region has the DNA TGCGCCAGCAGCCCTTCCGGGGGGAATACCTACGAGCAGTACTTC. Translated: CASSPSGGNTYEQYF.

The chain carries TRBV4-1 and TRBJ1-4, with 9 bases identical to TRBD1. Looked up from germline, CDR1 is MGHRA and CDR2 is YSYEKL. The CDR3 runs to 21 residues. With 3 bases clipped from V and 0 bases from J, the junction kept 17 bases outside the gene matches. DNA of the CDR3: TGCGCCAGCAGCCACCTCTGGCTGGACAGGGGAGAGGGTACAACTAATGAAAAACTGTTTTTT. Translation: CASSHLWLDRGEGTTNEKLFF.

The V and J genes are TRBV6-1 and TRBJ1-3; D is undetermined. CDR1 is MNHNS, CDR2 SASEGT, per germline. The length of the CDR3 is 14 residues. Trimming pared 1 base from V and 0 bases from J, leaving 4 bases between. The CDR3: CASSEGSSGNTIYF. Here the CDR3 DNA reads TGTGCCAGCAGTGAAGGCAGCTCTGGAAACACCATATATTTT.

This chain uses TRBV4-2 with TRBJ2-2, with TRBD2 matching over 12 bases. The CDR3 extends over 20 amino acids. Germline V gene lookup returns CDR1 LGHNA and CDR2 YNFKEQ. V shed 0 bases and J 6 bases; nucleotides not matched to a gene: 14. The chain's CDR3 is CASSQDLPPSSGGGPGELFF. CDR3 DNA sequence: TGTGCCAGCAGCCAAGATCTCCCCCCATCTAGCGGGGGGGGGCCCGGGGAGCTGTTTTTT.

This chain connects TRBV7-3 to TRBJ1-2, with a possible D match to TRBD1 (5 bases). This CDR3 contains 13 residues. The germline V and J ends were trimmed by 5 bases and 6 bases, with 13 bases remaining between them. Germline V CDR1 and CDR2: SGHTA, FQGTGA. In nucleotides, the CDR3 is TGTGCCAGCAGCCCCAATGGGGCGGATGGCTACACCTTC. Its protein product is CASSPNGADGYTF.

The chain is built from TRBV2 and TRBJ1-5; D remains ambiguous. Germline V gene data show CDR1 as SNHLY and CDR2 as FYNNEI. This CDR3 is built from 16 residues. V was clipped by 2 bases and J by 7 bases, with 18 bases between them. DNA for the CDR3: TGTGCCAGCAGTGAATCCCGGCACACCACGGGGCAGCCCCAGCATTTT. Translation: CASSESRHTTGQPQHF.

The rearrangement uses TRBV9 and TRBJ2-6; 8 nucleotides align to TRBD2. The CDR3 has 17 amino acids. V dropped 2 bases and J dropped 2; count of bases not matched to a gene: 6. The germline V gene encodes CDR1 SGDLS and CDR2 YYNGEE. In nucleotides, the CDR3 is TGTGCCAGCAGCGTTCCCCGGGAGGGGGCTGGGGCCAACGTCCTGACTTTC. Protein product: CASSVPREGAGANVLTF. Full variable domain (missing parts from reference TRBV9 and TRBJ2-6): DSGVTQTPKHLITATGQRVTLRCSPRSGDLSVYWYQQSLDQGLQFLIQYYNGEERAKGNILERFSAQQFPDLHSELNLSSLELGDSALYFCASSVPREGAGANVLTFGAGSRLTVL.

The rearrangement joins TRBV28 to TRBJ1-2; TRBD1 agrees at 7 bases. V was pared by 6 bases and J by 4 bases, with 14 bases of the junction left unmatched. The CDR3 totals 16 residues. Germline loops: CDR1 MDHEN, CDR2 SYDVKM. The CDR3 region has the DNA TGTGCCAGCAGGCCCGGGACAGAGCCCATCGGCTATGGCTACACCTTC. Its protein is CASRPGTEPIGYGYTF.

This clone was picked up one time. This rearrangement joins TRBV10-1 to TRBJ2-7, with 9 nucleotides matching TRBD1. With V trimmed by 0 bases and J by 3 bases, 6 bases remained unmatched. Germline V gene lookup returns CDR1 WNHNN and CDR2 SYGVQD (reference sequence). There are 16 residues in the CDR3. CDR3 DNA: TGCGCCAGCAGTGAGTCTAGGGGACAGGGCTTCTACGAGCAGTACTTC. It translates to CASSESRGQGFYEQYF.